Following are 25 T cell receptor beta chains from one sample sequenced in a study of blood T cell repertoires in COVID-19. Clones were read by immunoSEQ multiplex PCR, and TCRdb kept only the in-frame ones, dropping some. Here the sample spans around 210,000 clones, 85% being singletons. Sequencing used peripheral blood. The receptors originated from a man in his forties or fifties with COVID-19, enrolled during active disease.

The CDR3 spells CASSKGTVGLEAFF. For the CDR3, the DNA is TGTGCCAGTAGTAAGGGGACAGTCGGTTTGGAAGCTTTCTTT. The chain has TRBV19 and TRBJ1-1; 7 bases align to TRBD1. This CDR3 is 14 amino acids long. Germline CDR1 is LNHDA and CDR2 is SQIVND (reference sequence). The V gene end was trimmed by 4 bases and the J gene end by 8 bases; junction bases not matched to a gene: 10. Full variable domain (rest looked up from reference TRBV19 and TRBJ1-1): DGGITQSPKYLFRKEGQNVTLSCEQNLNHDAMYWYRQDPGQGLRLIYYSQIVNDFQKGDIAEGYSVSREKKESFPLTVTSAQKNPTAFYLCASSKGTVGLEAFFGQGTRLTVV.

V and J are TRBV15 and TRBJ1-4; 7 nucleotides match TRBD1. Losses at the gene ends were 3 bases for V and 3 bases for J; bases not matched to a gene: 4. The CDR3 consists of 15 residues. The germline CDR1 and CDR2 sequences are LNHNV and YYDKDF (reference sequence). CDR3 residues: CATSSRQGPNEKLFF. As DNA, the CDR3 is TGTGCCACCAGCAGTCGACAGGGCCCTAATGAAAAACTGTTTTTT. The complete variable domain, with remaining parts taken from reference TRBV15 and TRBJ1-4, reads DAMVIQNPRYQVTQFGKPVTLSCSQTLNHNVMYWYQQKSSQAPKLLFHYYDKDFNNEADTPDNFQSRRPNTSFCFLDIRSPGLGDTAMYLCATSSRQGPNEKLFFGSGTQLSVL.

The chain joins TRBV6-5 to TRBJ1-1; no reliable D call. Trimming took 7 bases from V and 1 from J, leaving 10 bases between them. The CDR3 has 13 residues. Looked up from germline, CDR1 is MNHEY and CDR2 is SVGAGI. CDR3 region: CASTRSGNTEAFF. The CDR3 DNA follows: TGTGCCAGCACCCGATCGGGGAACACTGAAGCTTTCTTT.

V usage is TRBV3-1 (or the pseudogene TRBV3-2) and J usage is TRBJ2-1; D gene uncertain. The CDR3 runs to 16 residues. V was clipped by 0 bases and J by 5 bases, with 14 bases between them. Germline values: CDR1 LGHDT, CDR2 YNNKEL (reference sequence). The CDR3: CASSQDVSRSHNEQFF. The CDR3 DNA follows: TGTGCCAGCAGCCAAGATGTGTCTAGATCCCACAATGAGCAGTTCTTC.

The CDR3 DNA reads as TGTGCCAGCGCAATGACCGGGACAGGGGGCGCGGATTCACCCCTCCACTTT. The encoded protein is CASAMTGTGGADSPLHF. J is TRBJ1-6 and V is TRBV2; TRBD1 matches 12 bases. Germline V gene sequence: CDR1 SNHLY, CDR2 FYNNEI. This CDR3 comprises 17 residues. V lost 8 bases to trimming and J lost 8 bases; unmatched junction nucleotides: 13.

This clone showed up just a few times. The rearrangement links TRBV10-3 to TRBJ2-2; TRBD2 is a possible D gene (5 bases). V lost 6 bases, J lost 4 bases, and 15 bases lay in between. CDR1 and CDR2 (germline): ENHRY, SYGVKD. The length of the CDR3 is 15 residues. The CDR3, as DNA: TGTGCCATCAGAGGCAATACGGGGTCCACCGGGGAGCTGTTTTTT. Its translation: CAIRGNTGSTGELFF.

This clone has just a few counts. The CDR3: CASSWGQDKYGYTF. The CDR3 bases are TGTGCCAGCAGCTGGGGACAGGATAAGTATGGCTACACCTTC. The chain combines TRBV5-4 with TRBJ1-2; the match to TRBD1 covers 8 bases. J gave up 5 bases and V 3 bases, and 6 bases lay outside the gene matches. The germline V gene has CDR1 SGHNT and CDR2 YYREEE (reference sequence). This CDR3 region has 14 residues.

The chain uses TRBV27 and TRBJ2-7; 7 nucleotides match TRBD1. With V trimmed by 5 bases and J by 0 bases, 7 bases remained unmatched. The CDR3 runs 15 residues. CDR1 is MNHEY and CDR2 is SMNVEV in the germline V gene (reference sequence). The CDR3 region is CASSQGQVPSYEQYF. The CDR3 nucleotides are TGTGCCAGCAGTCAAGGACAGGTTCCCTCCTACGAGCAGTACTTC.

Only a few counts were recorded for this clone. The rearrangement links TRBV12-3 or TRBV12-4 to TRBJ1-1; a possible D gene is TRBD1 (5 bases). The ends were cut back, 4 bases at V and 1 base at J, with 7 bases in the middle. CDR3 length: 13 amino acids. The CDR3 protein is CASSYTGNTEAFF. CDR3 DNA: TGTGCCAGCAGTTACACAGGGAACACTGAAGCTTTCTTT.

The chain recombines TRBV7-2 with TRBJ2-7; 9 bases agree with TRBD2. Per germline, CDR1 SGHTA and CDR2 FQGNSA. The CDR3 spans 15 residues. J lost 3 bases, V lost 5 bases, and 8 bases had no gene match. The CDR3 DNA is TGTGCCAGCAGCGTAACCGGGACTAGCAACTACGAGCAGTACTTC. It specifies CASSVTGTSNYEQYF.

The chain combines TRBV7-9 with TRBJ1-6, with a weak D call TRBD1 (6 bases). The V end was cut by 7 bases, the J end by 7 bases, with 20 bases between. This CDR3 comprises 16 residues. From germline, CDR1 is SEHNR and CDR2 FQNEAQ (reference sequence). The CDR3 loop is CASTDRDTGKNSPLHF. The CDR3 DNA is TGTGCCAGCACCGACCGGGACACCGGGAAAAATTCACCCCTCCACTTT.

This chain joins TRBV6-6 and TRBJ2-7; 9 bases align to TRBD1. The ends lost 0 bases at V and 1 base at J; junction bases unmatched: 4. The CDR3 has 16 residues. CDR1 MNHNY and CDR2 SVGAGI come from the germline V gene (reference sequence). The CDR3 DNA reads TGTGCCAGCAGTTACTCCACCGGGACAGGGTCCTACGAGCAGTACTTC. It is translated as CASSYSTGTGSYEQYF.

V usage is TRBV11-3 and J usage is TRBJ2-1, with TRBD1 matching 7 bases. Germline lookup yields CDR1 SGHNT and CDR2 YENEEA. This CDR3 is built from 16 residues. V lost 5 bases to trimming and J lost 7 bases; unmatched junction nucleotides: 14. Written as DNA, the CDR3 is TGTGCCAGCAGCCTCACCGGGACAGCGAAGGGAAATGAGCAGTTCTTC. The encoded protein is CASSLTGTAKGNEQFF.

The chain uses TRBV7-3 and TRBJ2-1; 8 positions agree with TRBD2. Unmatched junction bases numbered 3, after V lost 5 bases and J lost 6 bases. Per germline, CDR1 SGHTA and CDR2 FQGTGA. The CDR3 totals 13 residues. CDR3 bases: TGTGCCAGCAGCCCCGGGACTAGCAATGAGCAGTTCTTC. Translated: CASSPGTSNEQFF.

V is TRBV6-1 and J is TRBJ1-1; maybe TRBD1 (6 bases). This CDR3 has 15 amino acids. Per the germline V gene, CDR1 is MNHNS and CDR2 is SASEGT. Deletions cut 2 bases from V and 1 base from J, with 11 bases between. The CDR3 reads CASSEFWGPNTEAFF. The CDR3 region has the DNA TGTGCCAGCAGTGAATTTTGGGGGCCGAACACTGAAGCTTTCTTT.

V is TRBV10-1 and J is TRBJ1-2; tentative D call: TRBD1 (5 bases). CDR3 length: 11 amino acids. Germline V gene data show CDR1 as WNHNN and CDR2 as SYGVQD (reference sequence). Trimming pared 7 bases from V and 3 bases from J, leaving 6 bases between. The CDR3 DNA is TGCGCCAGCACACAGGACTATGGCTACACCTTC. Translated, it gives CASTQDYGYTF.

V is TRBV5-5 and J is TRBJ2-5; D is possibly TRBD1 (6 bases). Trimming removed 6 bases from V and 1 base from J, with 13 bases in between. Germline assignment: CDR1 SGHKS and CDR2 YYEKEE (reference sequence). The CDR3 has 14 amino acids. CDR3 residues: CASTVGTIQETQYF. DNA for the CDR3: TGTGCCAGCACCGTTGGGACAATCCAAGAGACCCAGTACTTC.

The chain couples TRBV19 to TRBJ2-7, with 9 nucleotides matching TRBD1. This CDR3 contains 15 residues. Germline assignment: CDR1 LNHDA and CDR2 SQIVND (reference sequence). V shed 5 bases, J shed 0 bases, and the junction held 5 bases outside the gene matches. DNA for the CDR3: TGTGCCAGTAGTCCCGGACAGGGGTACTCCTACGAGCAGTACTTC. It is translated as CASSPGQGYSYEQYF.

Only one count was recorded for this clone. J is TRBJ2-7 and V is TRBV19; tentatively, D is TRBD2 (5 bases). This CDR3 has 14 amino acids. Looked up from germline, CDR1 is LNHDA and CDR2 is SQIVND (reference sequence). V was pared by 2 bases and J by 0 bases, with 8 bases between. CDR3 DNA: TGTGCCAGTAGTATATTGGGGAGCTCCTACGAGCAGTACTTC. Translation: CASSILGSSYEQYF.

This chain uses TRBV28 with TRBJ1-6; 10 bases are shared with TRBD1. The CDR3 runs 14 residues. V gave up 6 bases and J gave up 10 bases; unmatched junction bases: 6. CDR1 and CDR2 (germline): MDHEN, SYDVKM. CDR3 nucleotides: TGTGCCAGCAGGGCGACAGGGGGCGGATCACCCCTCCACTTT. This encodes CASRATGGGSPLHF.

The CDR3 here is CASFEAGVADTQYF. CDR3 coding DNA: TGTGCCAGCTTTGAAGCGGGGGTAGCAGATACGCAGTATTTT. The genes are TRBV5-6 and TRBJ2-3, with 8 bases lining up with TRBD2. The CDR3 runs to 14 residues. After removal of 7 bases from V and 4 bases from J, the junction contained 8 bases not matched to a gene. Germline values: CDR1 SGHDT, CDR2 YYEEEE.

The gene calls are TRBV6-5 and TRBJ1-1; D is undetermined. CDR1 and CDR2 from the germline V gene are MNHEY and SVGAGI. There are 13 residues in the CDR3. V was cut by 6 bases and J by 4 bases, with 12 bases left in between. Here the CDR3 reads CASSANRVTEAFF. In nucleotides, the CDR3 is TGTGCCAGCAGCGCAAACAGAGTCACTGAAGCTTTCTTT.

The chain employs TRBV5-1 and TRBJ1-2; maybe TRBD1 (6 bases). Deletions cut 2 bases from V and 7 bases from J, with 9 bases between. The CDR3 sequence is 12 residues long. Germline CDR1 SGHRS, CDR2 YFSETQ. CDR3 sequence: CASSLQGAGYTF. CDR3 nucleotide sequence: TGCGCCAGCAGCTTACAGGGTGCTGGCTACACCTTC.

The chain employs TRBV11-3 and TRBJ2-1, with 8 bases aligning to TRBD2. The germline gives CDR1 SGHNT, CDR2 YENEEA. The CDR3 sequence is 16 residues long. Trimming took 4 bases from V and 0 from J; bases not matched to a gene: 5. CDR3 nucleotide sequence: TGTGCCAGCAGCTCTCGGGGGGGGAGCTCCTACAATGAGCAGTTCTTC. Translation gives CASSSRGGSSYNEQFF.

This clone was counted once. The chain is built from TRBV10-3 and TRBJ1-1; 8 nucleotides align to TRBD1. V lost 7 bases to trimming and J lost 1 base; unmatched junction nucleotides: 8. CDR1 is ENHRY, CDR2 SYGVKD, per germline. The CDR3 is 15 residues long. The CDR3 DNA reads TGTGCCATCACCCCAGGGACAGGTGCGAACACTGAAGCTTTCTTT. This gives the protein CAITPGTGANTEAFF.